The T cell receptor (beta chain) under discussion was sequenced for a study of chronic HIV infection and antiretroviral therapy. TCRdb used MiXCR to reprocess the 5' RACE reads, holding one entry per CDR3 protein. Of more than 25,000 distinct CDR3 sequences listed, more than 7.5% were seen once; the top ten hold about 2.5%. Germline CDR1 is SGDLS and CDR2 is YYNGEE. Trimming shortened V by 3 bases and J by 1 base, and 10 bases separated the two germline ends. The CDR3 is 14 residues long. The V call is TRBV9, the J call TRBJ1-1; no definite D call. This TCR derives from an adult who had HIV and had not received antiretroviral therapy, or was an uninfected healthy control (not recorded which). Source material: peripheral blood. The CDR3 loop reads CASSGHTKNTEAFF. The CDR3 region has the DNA TGTGCCAGCAGCGGACACACCAAGAACACTGAAGCTTTCTTT.